Each of the 3 T cell receptor beta chains below was sequenced from the same sample in a study of blood T cell repertoires in COVID-19. Sequencing was performed with immunoSEQ multiplex PCR; in TCRdb, only in-frame clones are kept and a portion is missing. The sample lists nearly 110,000 clones, 80% to 85% occurring once. Sequencing input: peripheral blood. These receptors all stem from a man between 65 and 85 years old with acute or convalescent COVID-19.

The CDR3 region is CASELGGGVYNEQFF. CDR3 nucleotide sequence: TGTGCCAGCGAGCTAGGCGGGGGCGTCTACAATGAGCAGTTCTTC. The rearrangement joins TRBV6-5 to TRBJ2-1, with D tentatively TRBD2 (7 bases). V dropped 8 bases and J dropped 3 bases, with 17 bases sitting between them. Germline V gene sequence: CDR1 MNHEY, CDR2 SVGAGI. This CDR3 has 15 residues.

This clone was detected once. The chain uses TRBV9 and TRBJ2-1; D is uncertain. Germline V gene data show CDR1 as SGDLS and CDR2 as YYNGEE. V was pared by 4 bases and J by 14 bases, with 19 bases between. The CDR3 contains 13 residues. For the CDR3, the DNA is TGTGCCAGCAGCTCACGCGCCGGGTCTCGGAAGTTCTTC. It is translated as CASSSRAGSRKFF.

Points on this clone: Other DNA sequences in the same sample also yield this CDR3. The rearrangement uses TRBV3-1 (or the pseudogene TRBV3-2) and TRBJ2-7; D may be TRBD2 (6 bases). Germline values: CDR1 LGHDT, CDR2 YNNKEL (reference sequence). V was cut by 4 bases and J by 0 bases, with 7 bases left in between. The CDR3 loop spans 13 amino acids. CDR3 in DNA: TGTGCCAGCAGCCGCGGGACCTCCTACGAGCAGTACTTC. Amino acid sequence: CASSRGTSYEQYF.